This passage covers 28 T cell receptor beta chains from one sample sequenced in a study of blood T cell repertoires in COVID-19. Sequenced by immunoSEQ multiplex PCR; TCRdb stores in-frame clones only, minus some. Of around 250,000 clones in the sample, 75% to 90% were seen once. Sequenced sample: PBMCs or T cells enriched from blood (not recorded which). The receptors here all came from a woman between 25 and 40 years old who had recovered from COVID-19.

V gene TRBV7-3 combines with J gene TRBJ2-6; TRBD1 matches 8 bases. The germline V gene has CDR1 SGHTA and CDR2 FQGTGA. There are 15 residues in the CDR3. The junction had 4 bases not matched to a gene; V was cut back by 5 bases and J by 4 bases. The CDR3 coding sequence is TGTGCCAGCAGCCAGACAGGGGCCGGGGCCAACGTCCTGACTTTC. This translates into CASSQTGAGANVLTF.

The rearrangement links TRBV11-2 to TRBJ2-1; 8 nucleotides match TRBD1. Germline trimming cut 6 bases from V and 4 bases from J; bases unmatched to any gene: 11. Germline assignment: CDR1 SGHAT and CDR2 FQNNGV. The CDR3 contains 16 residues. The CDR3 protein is CASRALRTGNYNEQFF. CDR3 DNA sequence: TGTGCCAGCAGAGCTCTGCGGACAGGGAATTACAATGAGCAGTTCTTC.

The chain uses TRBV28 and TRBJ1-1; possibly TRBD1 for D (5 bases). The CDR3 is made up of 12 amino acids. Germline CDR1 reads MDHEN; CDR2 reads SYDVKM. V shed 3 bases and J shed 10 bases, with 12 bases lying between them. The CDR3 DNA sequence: TGTGCCAGCAGTTTGATGGGGCGCGCAGCTTTCTTT. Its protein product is CASSLMGRAAFF.

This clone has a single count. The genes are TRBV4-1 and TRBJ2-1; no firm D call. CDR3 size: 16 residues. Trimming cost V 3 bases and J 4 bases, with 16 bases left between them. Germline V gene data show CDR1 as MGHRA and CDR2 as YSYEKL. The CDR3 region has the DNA TGCGCCAGCAGCCATCAACGGGTAGAAGCATACAATGAGCAGTTCTTC. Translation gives CASSHQRVEAYNEQFF.

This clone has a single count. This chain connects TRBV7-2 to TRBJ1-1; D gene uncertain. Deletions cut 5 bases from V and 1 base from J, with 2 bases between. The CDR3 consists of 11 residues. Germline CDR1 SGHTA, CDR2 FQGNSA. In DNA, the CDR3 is TGTGCCAGCAGCCGGAACACTGAAGCTTTCTTT. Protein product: CASSRNTEAFF.

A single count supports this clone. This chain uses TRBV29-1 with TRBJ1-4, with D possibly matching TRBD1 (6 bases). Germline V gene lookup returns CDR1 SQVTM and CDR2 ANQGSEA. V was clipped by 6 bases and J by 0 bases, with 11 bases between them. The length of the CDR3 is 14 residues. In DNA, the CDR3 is TGCAGCGTGACCAGGGGAACAACTAATGAAAAACTGTTTTTT. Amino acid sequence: CSVTRGTTNEKLFF.

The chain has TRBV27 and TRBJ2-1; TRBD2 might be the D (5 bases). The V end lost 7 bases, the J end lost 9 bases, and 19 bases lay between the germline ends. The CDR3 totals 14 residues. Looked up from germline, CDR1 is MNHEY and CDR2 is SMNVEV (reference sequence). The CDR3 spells CASTRSGNNAEQFF. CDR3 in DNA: TGTGCCAGCACTCGGTCGGGGAATAACGCTGAGCAGTTCTTC.

The CDR3 loop reads CATGGASIGTQYF. CDR3 sequence (DNA): TGTGCAACAGGGGGCGCGTCGATTGGGACCCAGTACTTC. J is TRBJ2-5 and V is TRBV7-9; 9 positions match TRBD1. Germline-derived CDR1 and CDR2 are SEHNR and FQNEAQ (reference sequence). The CDR3 contains 13 residues.

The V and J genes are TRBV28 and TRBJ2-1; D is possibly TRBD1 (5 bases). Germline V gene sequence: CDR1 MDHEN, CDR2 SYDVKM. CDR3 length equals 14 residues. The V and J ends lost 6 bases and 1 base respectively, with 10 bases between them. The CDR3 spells CASRATGSYNEQFF. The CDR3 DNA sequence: TGTGCCAGCAGGGCCACAGGTTCCTACAATGAGCAGTTCTTC.

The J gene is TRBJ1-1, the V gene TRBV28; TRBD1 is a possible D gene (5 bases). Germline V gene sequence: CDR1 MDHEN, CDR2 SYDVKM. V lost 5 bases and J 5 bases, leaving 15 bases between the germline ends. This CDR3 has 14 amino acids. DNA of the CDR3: TGTGCCAGCAGTGGGGAACAGGATTTTACTGAAGCTTTCTTT. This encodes CASSGEQDFTEAFF.

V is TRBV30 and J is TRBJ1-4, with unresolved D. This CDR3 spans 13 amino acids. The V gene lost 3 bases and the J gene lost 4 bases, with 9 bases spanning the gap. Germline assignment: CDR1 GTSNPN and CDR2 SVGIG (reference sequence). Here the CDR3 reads CAWRRLLNEKLFF. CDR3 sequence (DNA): TGTGCCTGGAGACGACTCCTTAATGAAAAACTGTTTTTT.

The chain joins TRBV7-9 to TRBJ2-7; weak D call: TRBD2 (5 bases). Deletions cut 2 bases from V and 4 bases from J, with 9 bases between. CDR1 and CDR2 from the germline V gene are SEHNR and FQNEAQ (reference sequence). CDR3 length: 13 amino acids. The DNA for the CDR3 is TGTGCCAGCAGCTTAAGGACTCGGTACGAGCAGTACTTC. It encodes CASSLRTRYEQYF.

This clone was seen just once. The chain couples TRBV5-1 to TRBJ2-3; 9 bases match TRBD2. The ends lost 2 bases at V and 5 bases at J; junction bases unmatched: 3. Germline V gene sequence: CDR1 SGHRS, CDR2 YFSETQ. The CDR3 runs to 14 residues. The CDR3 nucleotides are TGCGCCAGCAGCTTTAGCGGGAGTATAGATACGCAGTATTTT. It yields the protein CASSFSGSIDTQYF.

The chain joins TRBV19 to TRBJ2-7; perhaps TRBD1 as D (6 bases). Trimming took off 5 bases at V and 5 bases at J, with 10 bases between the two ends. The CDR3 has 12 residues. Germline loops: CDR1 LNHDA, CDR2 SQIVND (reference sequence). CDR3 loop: CASSGGQDEQYF. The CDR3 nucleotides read TGTGCCAGTAGTGGGGGACAAGACGAGCAGTACTTC.

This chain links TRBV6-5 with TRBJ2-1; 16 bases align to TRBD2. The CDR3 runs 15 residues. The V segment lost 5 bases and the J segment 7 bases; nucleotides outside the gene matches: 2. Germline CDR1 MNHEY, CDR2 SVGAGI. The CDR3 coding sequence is TGTGCCAGCAGTAAGGGACTAGCGGGAGGGAATGAGCAGTTCTTC. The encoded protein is CASSKGLAGGNEQFF.

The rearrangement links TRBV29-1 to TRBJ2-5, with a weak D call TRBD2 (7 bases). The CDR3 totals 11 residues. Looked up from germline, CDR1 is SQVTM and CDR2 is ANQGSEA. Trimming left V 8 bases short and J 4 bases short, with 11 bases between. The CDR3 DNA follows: TGCAGCTCAGGGGAGGGAGAGACCCAGTACTTC. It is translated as CSSGEGETQYF.

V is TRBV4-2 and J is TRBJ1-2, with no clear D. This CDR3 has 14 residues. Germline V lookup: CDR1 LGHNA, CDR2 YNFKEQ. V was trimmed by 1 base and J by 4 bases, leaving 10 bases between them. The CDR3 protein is CASSQGAMTYGYTF. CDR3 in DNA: TGTGCCAGCAGCCAAGGGGCCATGACCTATGGCTACACCTTC.

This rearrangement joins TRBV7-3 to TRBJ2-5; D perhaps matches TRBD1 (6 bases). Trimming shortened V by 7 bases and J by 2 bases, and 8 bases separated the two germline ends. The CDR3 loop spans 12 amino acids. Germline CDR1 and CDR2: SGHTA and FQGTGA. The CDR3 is CASIGQQETQYF. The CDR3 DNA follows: TGTGCCAGCATCGGACAGCAAGAGACCCAGTACTTC.

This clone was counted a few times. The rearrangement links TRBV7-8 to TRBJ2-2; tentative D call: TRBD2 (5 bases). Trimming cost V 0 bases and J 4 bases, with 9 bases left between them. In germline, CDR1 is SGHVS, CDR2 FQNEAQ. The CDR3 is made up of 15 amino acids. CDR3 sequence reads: CASSLASEGTGELFF. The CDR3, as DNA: TGTGCCAGCAGCTTAGCTAGCGAGGGCACCGGGGAGCTGTTTTTT.

This chain's CDR3 is CSGRYREDTQYF. CDR3 sequence (DNA): TGCAGCGGACGCTACAGGGAAGATACGCAGTATTTT. The chain couples TRBV29-1 to TRBJ2-3; D possibly corresponds to TRBD1 (6 bases). The CDR3 sequence is 12 residues long. Trimming took 7 bases from V and 5 from J, leaving 13 bases between them. Per germline, CDR1 SQVTM and CDR2 ANQGSEA.

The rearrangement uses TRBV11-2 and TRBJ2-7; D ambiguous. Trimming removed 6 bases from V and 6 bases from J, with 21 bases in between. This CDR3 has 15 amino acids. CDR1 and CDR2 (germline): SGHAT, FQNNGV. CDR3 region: CASSSLFIYLGEQYF. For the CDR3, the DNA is TGTGCCAGCAGTTCCCTATTTATTTACCTCGGCGAGCAGTACTTC.

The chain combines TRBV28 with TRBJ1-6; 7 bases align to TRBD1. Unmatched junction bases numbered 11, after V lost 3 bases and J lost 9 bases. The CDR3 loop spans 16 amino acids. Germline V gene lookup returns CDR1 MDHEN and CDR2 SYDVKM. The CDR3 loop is CASSFWSGGLGSPLHF. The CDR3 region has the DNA TGTGCCAGCAGTTTTTGGTCAGGGGGGCTCGGTTCACCCCTCCACTTT.

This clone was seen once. DNA of the CDR3: TGTGCCAGCAGCCAAGGGGGCAGATCTAGCACAGATACGCAGTATTTT. Translated, it gives CASSQGGRSSTDTQYF. The V call is TRBV3-1 (or the pseudogene TRBV3-2), the J call TRBJ2-3, with a tentative D call TRBD1 (5 bases). V lost 1 base to trimming and J lost 0 bases, with 11 bases between them. Germline lookup yields CDR1 LGHDT and CDR2 YNNKEL (reference sequence). The CDR3 consists of 16 residues.

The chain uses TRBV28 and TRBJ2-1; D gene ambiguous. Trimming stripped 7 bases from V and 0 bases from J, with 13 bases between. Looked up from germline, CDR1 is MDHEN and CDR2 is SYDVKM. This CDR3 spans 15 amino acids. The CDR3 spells CASTDMMNSYNEQFF. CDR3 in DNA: TGTGCCAGCACTGACATGATGAACTCCTACAATGAGCAGTTCTTC. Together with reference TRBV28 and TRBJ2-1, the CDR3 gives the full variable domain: DVKVTQSSRYLVKRTGEKVFLECVQDMDHENMFWYRQDPGLGLRLIYFSYDVKMKEKGDIPEGYSVSREKKERFSLILESASTNQTSMYLCASTDMMNSYNEQFFGPGTRLTVL.

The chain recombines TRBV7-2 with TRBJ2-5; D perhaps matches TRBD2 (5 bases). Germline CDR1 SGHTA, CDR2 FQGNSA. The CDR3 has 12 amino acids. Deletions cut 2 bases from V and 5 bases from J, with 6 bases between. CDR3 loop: CASSLWRETQYF. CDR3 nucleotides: TGTGCCAGCAGCTTATGGAGGGAGACCCAGTACTTC.

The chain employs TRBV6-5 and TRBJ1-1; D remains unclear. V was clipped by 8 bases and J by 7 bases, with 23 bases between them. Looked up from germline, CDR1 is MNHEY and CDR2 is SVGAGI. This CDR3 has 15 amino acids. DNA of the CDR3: TGTGCCAGCTGGGAGGGAGGGCGCGGTGTGGGTGAAGCTTTCTTT. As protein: CASWEGGRGVGEAFF.

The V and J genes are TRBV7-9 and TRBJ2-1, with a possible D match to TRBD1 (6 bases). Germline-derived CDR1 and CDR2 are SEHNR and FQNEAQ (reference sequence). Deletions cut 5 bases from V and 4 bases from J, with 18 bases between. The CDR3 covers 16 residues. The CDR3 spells CASSPGGLQWYNEQFF. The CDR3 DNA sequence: TGTGCCAGCAGCCCTGGGGGCCTACAATGGTACAATGAGCAGTTCTTC. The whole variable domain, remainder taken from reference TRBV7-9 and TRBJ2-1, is DTGVSQNPRHKITKRGQNVTFRCDPISEHNRLYWYRQTLGQGPEFLTYFQNEAQLEKSRLLSDRFSAERPKGSFSTLEIQRTEQGDSAMYLCASSPGGLQWYNEQFFGPGTRLTVL.

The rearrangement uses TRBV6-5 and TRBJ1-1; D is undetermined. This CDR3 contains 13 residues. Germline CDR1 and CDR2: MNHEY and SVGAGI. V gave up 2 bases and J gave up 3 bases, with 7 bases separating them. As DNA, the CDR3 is TGTGCCAGCAGTTACGAGGTGGACACTGAAGCTTTCTTT. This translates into CASSYEVDTEAFF.